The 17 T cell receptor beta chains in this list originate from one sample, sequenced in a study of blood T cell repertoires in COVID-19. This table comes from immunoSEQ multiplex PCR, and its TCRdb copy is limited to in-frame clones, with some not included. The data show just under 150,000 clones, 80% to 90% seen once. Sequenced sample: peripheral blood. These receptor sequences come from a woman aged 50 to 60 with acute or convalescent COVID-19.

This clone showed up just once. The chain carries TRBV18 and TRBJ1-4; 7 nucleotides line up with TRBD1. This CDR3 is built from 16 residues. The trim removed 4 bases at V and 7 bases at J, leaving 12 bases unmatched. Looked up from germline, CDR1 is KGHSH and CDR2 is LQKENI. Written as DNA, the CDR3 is TGTGCCAGCTCACAAGAGGCCACAGGGGCCGCTGAAAAACTGTTTTTT. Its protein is CASSQEATGAAEKLFF.

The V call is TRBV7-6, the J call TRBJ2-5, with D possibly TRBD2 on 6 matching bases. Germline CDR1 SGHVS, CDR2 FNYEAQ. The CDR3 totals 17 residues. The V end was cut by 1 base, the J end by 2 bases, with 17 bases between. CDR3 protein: CASSLGYAGPTQETQYF. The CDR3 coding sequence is TGTGCCAGCAGCTTAGGATACGCGGGACCAACACAAGAGACCCAGTACTTC.

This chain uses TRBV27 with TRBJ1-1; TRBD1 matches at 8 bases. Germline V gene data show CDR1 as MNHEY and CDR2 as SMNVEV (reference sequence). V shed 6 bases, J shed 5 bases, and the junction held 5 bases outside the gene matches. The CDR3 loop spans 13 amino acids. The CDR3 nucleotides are TGTGCCAGCAGGCACCACAGGGGGACTGAAGCTTTCTTT. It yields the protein CASRHHRGTEAFF.

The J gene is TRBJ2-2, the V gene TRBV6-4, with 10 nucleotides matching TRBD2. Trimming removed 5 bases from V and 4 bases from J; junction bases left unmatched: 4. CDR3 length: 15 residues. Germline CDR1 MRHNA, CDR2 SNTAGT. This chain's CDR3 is CASSPGLAATGELFF. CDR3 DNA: TGTGCCAGCAGTCCTGGACTAGCGGCCACCGGGGAGCTGTTTTTT.

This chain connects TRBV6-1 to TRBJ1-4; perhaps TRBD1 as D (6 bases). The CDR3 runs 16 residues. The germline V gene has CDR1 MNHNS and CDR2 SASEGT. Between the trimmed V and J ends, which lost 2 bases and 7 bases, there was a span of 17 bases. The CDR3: CASSETRTATFEKLFF. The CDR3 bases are TGTGCCAGCAGTGAAACCAGGACAGCTACCTTTGAAAAACTGTTTTTT.

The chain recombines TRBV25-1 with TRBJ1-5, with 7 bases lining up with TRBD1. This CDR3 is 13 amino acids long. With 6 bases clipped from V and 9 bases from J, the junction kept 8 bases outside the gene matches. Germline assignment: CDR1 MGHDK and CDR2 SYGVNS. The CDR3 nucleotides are TGTGCCAGCAGGCCTCAGGGGGACGGGCCCCAGCATTTT. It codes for CASRPQGDGPQHF.

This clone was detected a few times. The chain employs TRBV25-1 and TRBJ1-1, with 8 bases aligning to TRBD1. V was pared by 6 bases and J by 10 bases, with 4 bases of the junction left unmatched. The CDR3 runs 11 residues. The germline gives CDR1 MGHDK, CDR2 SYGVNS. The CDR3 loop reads CASRETGGAFF. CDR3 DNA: TGTGCCAGCAGAGAAACAGGGGGAGCTTTCTTT.

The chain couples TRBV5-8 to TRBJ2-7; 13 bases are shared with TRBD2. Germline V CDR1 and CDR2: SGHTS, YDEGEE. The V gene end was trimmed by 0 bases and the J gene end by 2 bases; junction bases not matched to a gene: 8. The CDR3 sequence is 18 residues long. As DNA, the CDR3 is TGTGCCAGCAGCTTGGATCGGGGACTAGCGGGACCTACCTACGAGCAGTACTTC. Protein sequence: CASSLDRGLAGPTYEQYF.

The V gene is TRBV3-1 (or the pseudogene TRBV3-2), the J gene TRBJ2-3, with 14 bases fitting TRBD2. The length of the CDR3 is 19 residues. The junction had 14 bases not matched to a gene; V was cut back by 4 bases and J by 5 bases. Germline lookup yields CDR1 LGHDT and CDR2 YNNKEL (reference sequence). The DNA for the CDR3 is TGTGCCAGCAGCCCGGGACTAGCGGGAGAGAGGGCCCCGGGAGATACGCAGTATTTT. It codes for CASSPGLAGERAPGDTQYF.

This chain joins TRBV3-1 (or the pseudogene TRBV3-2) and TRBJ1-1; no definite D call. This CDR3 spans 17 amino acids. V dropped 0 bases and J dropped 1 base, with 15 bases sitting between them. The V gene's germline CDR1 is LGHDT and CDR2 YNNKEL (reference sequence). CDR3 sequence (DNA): TGTGCCAGCAGCCAAGAGCGGCGGGGTGTGGAGAACACTGAAGCTTTCTTT. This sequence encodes CASSQERRGVENTEAFF.

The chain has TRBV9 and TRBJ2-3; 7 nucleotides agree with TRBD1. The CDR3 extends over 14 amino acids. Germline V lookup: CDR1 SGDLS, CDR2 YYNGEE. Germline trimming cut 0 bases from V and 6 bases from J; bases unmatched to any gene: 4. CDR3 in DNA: TGTGCCAGCAGCGTAGTCAGGGGGAGTGATACGCAGTATTTT. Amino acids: CASSVVRGSDTQYF.

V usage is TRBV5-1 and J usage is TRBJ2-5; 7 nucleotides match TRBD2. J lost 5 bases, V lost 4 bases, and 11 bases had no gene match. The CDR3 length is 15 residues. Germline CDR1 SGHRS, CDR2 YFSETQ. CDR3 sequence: CASSGGGLAVETQYF. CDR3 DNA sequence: TGCGCCAGCAGCGGGGGTGGTCTAGCGGTGGAGACCCAGTACTTC.

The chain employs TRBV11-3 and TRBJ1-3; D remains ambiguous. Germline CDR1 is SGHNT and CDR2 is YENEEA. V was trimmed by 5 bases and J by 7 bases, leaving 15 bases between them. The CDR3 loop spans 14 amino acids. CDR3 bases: TGTGCCAGCAGCCCACAGCCCCCCTGGAACACCATATATTTT. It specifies CASSPQPPWNTIYF.

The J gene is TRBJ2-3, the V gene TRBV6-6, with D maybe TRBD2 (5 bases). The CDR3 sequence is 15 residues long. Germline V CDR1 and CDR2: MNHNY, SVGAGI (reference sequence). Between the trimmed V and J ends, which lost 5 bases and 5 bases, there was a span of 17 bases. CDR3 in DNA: TGTGCCAGCAGTCCTTGGAGGAGCGGCCAAGATACGCAGTATTTT. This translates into CASSPWRSGQDTQYF.

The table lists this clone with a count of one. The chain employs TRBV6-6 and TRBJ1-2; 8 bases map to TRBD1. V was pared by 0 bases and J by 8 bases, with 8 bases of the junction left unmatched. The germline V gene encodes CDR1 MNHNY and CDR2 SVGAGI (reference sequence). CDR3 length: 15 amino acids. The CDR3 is CASSYSRDRGEGYTF. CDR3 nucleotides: TGTGCCAGCAGTTACTCCCGCGACAGGGGAGAAGGCTACACCTTC.

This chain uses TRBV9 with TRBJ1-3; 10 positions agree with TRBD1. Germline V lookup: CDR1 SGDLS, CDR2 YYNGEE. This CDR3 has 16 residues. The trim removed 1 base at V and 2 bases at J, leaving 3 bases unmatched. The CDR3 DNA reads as TGTGCCAGCAGCGTAACCGGGACAGGGGCTGGAAACACCATATATTTT. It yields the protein CASSVTGTGAGNTIYF.

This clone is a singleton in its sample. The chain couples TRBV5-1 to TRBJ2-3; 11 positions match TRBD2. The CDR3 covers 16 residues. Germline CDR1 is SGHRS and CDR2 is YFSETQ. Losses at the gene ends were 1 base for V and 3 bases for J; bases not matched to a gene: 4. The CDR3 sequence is CASSLYSGRVTDTQYF. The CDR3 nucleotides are TGCGCCAGCAGCTTGTATAGCGGGAGGGTTACAGATACGCAGTATTTT.